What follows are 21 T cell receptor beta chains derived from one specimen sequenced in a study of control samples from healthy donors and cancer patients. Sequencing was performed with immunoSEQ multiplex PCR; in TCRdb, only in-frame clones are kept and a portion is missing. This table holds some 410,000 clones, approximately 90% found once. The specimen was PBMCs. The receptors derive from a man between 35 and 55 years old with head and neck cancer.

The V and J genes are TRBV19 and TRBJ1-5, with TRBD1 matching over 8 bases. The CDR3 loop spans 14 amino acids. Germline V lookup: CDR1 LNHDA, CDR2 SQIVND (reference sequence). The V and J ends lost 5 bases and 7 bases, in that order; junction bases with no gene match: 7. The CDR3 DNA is TGTGCCAGTAGTGGACAGGGTTTCGGACAGCCCCAGCATTTT. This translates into CASSGQGFGQPQHF.

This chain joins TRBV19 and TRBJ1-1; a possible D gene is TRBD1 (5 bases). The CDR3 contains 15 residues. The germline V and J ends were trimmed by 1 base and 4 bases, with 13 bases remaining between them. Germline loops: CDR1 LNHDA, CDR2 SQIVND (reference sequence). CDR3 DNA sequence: TGTGCCAGTAGTATAGGGGACCCTTTGGGCACTGAAGCTTTCTTT. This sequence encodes CASSIGDPLGTEAFF.

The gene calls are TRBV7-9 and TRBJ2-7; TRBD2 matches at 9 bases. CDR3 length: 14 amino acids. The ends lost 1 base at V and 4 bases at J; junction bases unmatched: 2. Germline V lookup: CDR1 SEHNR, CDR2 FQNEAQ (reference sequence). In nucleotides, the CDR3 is TGTGCCAGCAGCTTAGGGGGACTAGCTTACGAGCAGTACTTC. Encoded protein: CASSLGGLAYEQYF.

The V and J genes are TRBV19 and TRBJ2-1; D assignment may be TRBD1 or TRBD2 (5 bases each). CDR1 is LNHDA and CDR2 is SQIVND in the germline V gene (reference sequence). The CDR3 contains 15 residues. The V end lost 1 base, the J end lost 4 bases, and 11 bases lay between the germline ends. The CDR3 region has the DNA TGTGCCAGTAGTATAGTAGGGACCCCTTACAATGAGCAGTTCTTC. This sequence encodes CASSIVGTPYNEQFF.

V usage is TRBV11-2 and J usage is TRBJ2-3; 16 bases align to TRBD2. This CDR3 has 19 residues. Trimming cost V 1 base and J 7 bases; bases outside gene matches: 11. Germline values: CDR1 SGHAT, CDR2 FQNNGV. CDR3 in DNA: TGTGCCAGCAGCTTAGTCTCCGGGACTAGCGGGGGGGCCCAATATACGCAGTATTTT. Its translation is CASSLVSGTSGGAQYTQYF.

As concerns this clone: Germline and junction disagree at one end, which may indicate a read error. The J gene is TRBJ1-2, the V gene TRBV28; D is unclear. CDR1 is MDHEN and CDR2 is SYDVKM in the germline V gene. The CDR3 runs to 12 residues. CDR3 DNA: TGTGCCAGCAGTTTCGGCCGGTCAGGCGGGCACTTC. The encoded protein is CASSFGRSGGHF.

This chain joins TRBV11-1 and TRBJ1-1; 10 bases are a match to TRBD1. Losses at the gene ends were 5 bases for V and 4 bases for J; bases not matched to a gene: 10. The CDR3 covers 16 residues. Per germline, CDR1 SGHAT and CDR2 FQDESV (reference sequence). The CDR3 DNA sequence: TGTGCCAGCAGCCCGGCGGACAGGGGGGCGGTCACTGAAGCTTTCTTT. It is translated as CASSPADRGAVTEAFF.

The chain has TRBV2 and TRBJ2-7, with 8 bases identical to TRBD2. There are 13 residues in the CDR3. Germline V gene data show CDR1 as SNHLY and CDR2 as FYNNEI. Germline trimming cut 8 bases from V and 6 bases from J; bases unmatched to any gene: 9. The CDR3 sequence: CASRQGLVGEQYF. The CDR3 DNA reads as TGTGCCAGCCGGCAGGGACTAGTGGGCGAGCAGTACTTC.

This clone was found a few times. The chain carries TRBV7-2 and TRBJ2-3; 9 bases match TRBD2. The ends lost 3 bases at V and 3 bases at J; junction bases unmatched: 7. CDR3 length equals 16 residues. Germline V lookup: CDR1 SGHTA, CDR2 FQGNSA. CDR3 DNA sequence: TGTGCCAGCAGCTTCCGCGGGGGGGGCCGGACAGATACGCAGTATTTT. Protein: CASSFRGGGRTDTQYF.

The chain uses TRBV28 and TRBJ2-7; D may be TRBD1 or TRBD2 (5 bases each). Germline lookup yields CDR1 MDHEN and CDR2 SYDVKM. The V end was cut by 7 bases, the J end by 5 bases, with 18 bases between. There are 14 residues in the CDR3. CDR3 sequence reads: CASIPAQGRHEQYF. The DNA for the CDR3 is TGTGCCAGCATTCCGGCGCAGGGACGGCACGAGCAGTACTTC. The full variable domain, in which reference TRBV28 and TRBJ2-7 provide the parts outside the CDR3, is DVKVTQSSRYLVKRTGEKVFLECVQDMDHENMFWYRQDPGLGLRLIYFSYDVKMKEKGDIPEGYSVSREKKERFSLILESASTNQTSMYLCASIPAQGRHEQYFGPGTRLTVT.

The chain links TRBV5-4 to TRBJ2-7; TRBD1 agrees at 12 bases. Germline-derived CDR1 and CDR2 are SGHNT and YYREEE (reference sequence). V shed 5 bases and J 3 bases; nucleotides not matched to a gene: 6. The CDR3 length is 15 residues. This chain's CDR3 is CASRLGTGGFYEQYF. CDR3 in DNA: TGTGCCAGCAGGCTCGGGACAGGGGGCTTCTACGAGCAGTACTTC. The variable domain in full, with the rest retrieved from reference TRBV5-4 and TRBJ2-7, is ETGVTQSPTHLIKTRGQQVTLRCSSQSGHNTVSWYQQALGQGPQFIFQYYREEENGRGNFPPRFSGLQFPNYSSELNVNALELDDSALYLCASRLGTGGFYEQYFGPGTRLTVT.

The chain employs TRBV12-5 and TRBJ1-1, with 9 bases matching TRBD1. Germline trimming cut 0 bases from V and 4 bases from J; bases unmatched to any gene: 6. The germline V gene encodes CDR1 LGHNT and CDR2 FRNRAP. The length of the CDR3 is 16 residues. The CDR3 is CASGLVGGQGGTEAFF. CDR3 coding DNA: TGTGCTAGTGGTTTGGTGGGGGGACAGGGAGGCACTGAAGCTTTCTTT.

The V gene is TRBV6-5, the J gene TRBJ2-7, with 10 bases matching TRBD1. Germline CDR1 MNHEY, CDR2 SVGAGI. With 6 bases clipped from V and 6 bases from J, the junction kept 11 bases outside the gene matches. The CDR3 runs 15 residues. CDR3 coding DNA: TGTGCCAGCAGGCCACGACAGGGGGCGATGCGCGAGCAGTACTTC. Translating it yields CASRPRQGAMREQYF.

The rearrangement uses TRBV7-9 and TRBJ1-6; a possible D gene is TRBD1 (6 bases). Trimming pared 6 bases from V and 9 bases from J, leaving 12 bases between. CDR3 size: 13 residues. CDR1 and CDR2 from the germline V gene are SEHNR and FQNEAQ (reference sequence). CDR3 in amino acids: CASSGGPGSPLHF. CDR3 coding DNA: TGTGCCAGCAGTGGGGGCCCGGGTTCACCCCTCCACTTT.

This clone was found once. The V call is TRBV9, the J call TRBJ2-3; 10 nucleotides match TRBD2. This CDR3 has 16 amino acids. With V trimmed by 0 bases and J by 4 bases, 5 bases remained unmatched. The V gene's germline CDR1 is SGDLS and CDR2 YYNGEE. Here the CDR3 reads CASSVGLAGAADTQYF. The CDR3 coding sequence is TGTGCCAGCAGCGTAGGTCTAGCGGGGGCGGCAGATACGCAGTATTTT.

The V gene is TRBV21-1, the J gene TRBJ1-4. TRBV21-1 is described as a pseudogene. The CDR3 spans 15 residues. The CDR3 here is CASSKSGKNNEKLFF. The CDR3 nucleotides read TGTGCCAGCAGCAAAAGTGGAAAAAACAATGAAAAACTGTTTTTT.

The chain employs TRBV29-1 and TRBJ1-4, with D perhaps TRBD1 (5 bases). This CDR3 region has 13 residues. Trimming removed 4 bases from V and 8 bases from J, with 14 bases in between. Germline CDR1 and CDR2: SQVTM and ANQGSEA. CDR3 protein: CSVGGGGGEKLFF. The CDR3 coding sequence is TGCAGCGTTGGCGGTGGGGGAGGAGAAAAACTGTTTTTT.

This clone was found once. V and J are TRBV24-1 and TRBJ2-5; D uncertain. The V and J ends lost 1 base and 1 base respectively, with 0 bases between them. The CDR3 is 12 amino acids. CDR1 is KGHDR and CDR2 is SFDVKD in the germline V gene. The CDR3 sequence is CATSDFQETQYF. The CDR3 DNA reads TGTGCCACCAGTGATTTCCAAGAGACCCAGTACTTC.

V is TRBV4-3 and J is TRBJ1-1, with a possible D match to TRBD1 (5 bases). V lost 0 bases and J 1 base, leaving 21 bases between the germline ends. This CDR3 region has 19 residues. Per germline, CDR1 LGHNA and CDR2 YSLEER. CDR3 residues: CASSQESERLWGRNTEAFF. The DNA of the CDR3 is TGCGCCAGCAGCCAAGAAAGCGAAAGGCTTTGGGGACGGAACACTGAAGCTTTCTTT.

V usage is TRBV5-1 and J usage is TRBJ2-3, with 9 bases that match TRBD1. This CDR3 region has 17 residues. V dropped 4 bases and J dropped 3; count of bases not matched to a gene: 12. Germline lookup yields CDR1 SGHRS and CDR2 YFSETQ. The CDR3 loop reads CASSRTQGAGSTDTQYF. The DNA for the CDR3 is TGCGCCAGCAGCCGCACACAGGGGGCCGGGAGTACAGATACGCAGTATTTT.

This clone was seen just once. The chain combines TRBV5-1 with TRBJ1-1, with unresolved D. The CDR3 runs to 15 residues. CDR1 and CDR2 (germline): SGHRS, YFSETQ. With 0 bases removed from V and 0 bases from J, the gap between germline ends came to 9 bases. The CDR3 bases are TGCGCCAGCAGCTTGGCGGGTCTCATGAACACTGAAGCTTTCTTT. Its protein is CASSLAGLMNTEAFF. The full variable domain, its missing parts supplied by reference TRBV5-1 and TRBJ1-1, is KAGVTQTPRYLIKTRGQQVTLSCSPISGHRSVSWYQQTPGQGLQFLFEYFSETQRNKGNFPGRFSGRQFSNSRSEMNVSTLELGDSALYLCASSLAGLMNTEAFFGQGTRLTVV.